Listed below are T cell receptor beta chains from one sample, sequenced in a study of T cell responses to AZD1222 COVID-19 vaccine. Using immunoSEQ multiplex PCR, the repertoire was profiled, and TCRdb retains in-frame clones only, with some absent. The profile shows roughly 270,000 clones, roughly 93% of them singletons. The sequences come from peripheral blood, collected 28 days after the second AZD1222 dose. Receptor source: an adult who received the AZD1222 COVID-19 vaccine. CDR3s include the opening cysteine and the closing phenylalanine or tryptophan. A D gene is named only where the DNA matches it firmly. Clone size appears in some rows only: once, few, many, or a class for an expanded clone.

TRBJ1-5,TRBV18,few,TRBD1,TGTGCCAGCTCACGAGGGACAGGGGATCAGCCCCAGCATTTT,CASSRGTGDQPQHF
TRBJ2-1,TRBV18,NA,NA,TGTGCCAGCTCACCATCGCTGGCTCTGGGCAATGAGCAGTTCTTC,CASSPSLALGNEQFF
TRBJ1-5,TRBV28,NA,NA,TGTGCCAGCAGTTTACGAGAGGGGGTTGGCAATCAGCCCCAGCATTTT,CASSLREGVGNQPQHF
TRBJ1-1,TRBV2,NA,NA,TGTGCCAGCAGTGAGGGGCCTGGAGCTGAAGCTTTCTTT,CASSEGPGAEAFF
TRBJ1-2,TRBV9,NA,NA,TGTGCCAGCAGCGCGTCCGGGACACGCTTTGGCTACACCTTC,CASSASGTRFGYTF
TRBJ2-3,TRBV6-4,NA,NA,TGTGCCAGCAGTGGACAACGGCTTACTAGCACAGATACGCAGTATTTT,CASSGQRLTSTDTQYF
TRBJ2-1,TRBV7-9,NA,NA,TGTGCCAGCAGCTCAGGGACAGCGGGTGAGCAGTTCTTC,CASSSGTAGEQFF
TRBJ1-2,TRBV28,NA,TRBD1,TGTGCCAGCAGTTCCTCCCCGACAGGGAACTATGGCTACACCTTC,CASSSSPTGNYGYTF
TRBJ1-1,TRBV18,NA,NA,TGTGCCAGCTCACCATCGATAACCCCCCCTGAAGCTTTCTTT,CASSPSITPPEAFF
TRBJ2-5,TRBV7-9,NA,NA,TGTGCCAGCAGCTTAGGCCAAGAGACCCAGTACTTC,CASSLGQETQYF
TRBJ1-1,TRBV25-1,NA,NA,TGTGCCAGCTTACCCCAGGGAGGGTGGACTGAAGCTTTCTTT,CASLPQGGWTEAFF
TRBJ1-3,TRBV6-6,NA,NA,TGTGCCAGCAGTTACGGGACCGCGCAAGGAAACACCATATATTTT,CASSYGTAQGNTIYF
TRBJ1-4,TRBV18,NA,TRBD1,TGTGCCAGCTCACCCCGGGACAGTAATGAAAAACTGTTTTTT,CASSPRDSNEKLFF
TRBJ2-7,TRBV10-3,once,NA,TGTGCCACCTTGAACCAGGGGGGGTCCGAGCAGTACTTC,CATLNQGGSEQYF
TRBJ1-1,TRBV5-5,once,NA,TGTGCCAGCAGCTTGGTGGCAGGCGAAGCTTTCTTT,CASSLVAGEAFF
TRBJ2-1,TRBV2,NA,NA,TGTGCCAGCAGTGGCGAGAGCAATGAGCAGTTCTTC,CASSGESNEQFF
TRBJ1-1,TRBV2,NA,NA,TGTGCCAGCAGTGAGCAGGAACGGCTCAGGGGAGCTTTCTTT,CASSEQERLRGAFF
TRBJ2-7,TRBV5-5,NA,NA,TGTGCCATGAGGCGTAGGGTGAACGAGCAGTACTTC,CAMRRRVNEQYF
TRBJ2-4,TRBV21-1,NA,NA,TGTGCCAGCAGCGAGGGGGGCAGGGGGGTTGGAAACATTCAGTACTTC,CASSEGGRGVGNIQYF
TRBJ2-7,TRBV5-1,NA,TRBD1,TGCGCCAGCAGCTATACGGGACAGGTATCCTACGAGCAGTACTTC,CASSYTGQVSYEQYF
TRBJ2-7,TRBV4-1,NA,NA,TGCGCCAGCAGCCACCCCCTCCGGGGCCCCTACGAGCAGTACTTC,CASSHPLRGPYEQYF
TRBJ1-1,TRBV7-2,NA,NA,TGTGCCAGCAGCGCGGGACCCCAAGGGTTGCGAGCTTTCTTT,CASSAGPQGLRAFF
TRBJ2-1,TRBV5-5,NA,NA,TGTGCCAGCAGCTTACAGGGCCCGTCCAATGAGCAGTTCTTC,CASSLQGPSNEQFF
TRBJ1-1,TRBV7-9,NA,NA,TGTGCCAGCAGCCCGGACAAGAACACTGAAGCTTTCTTT,CASSPDKNTEAFF
TRBJ1-2,TRBV12-3/TRBV12-4,NA,NA,TGTGCCAGCAGTTTAGCGAACTATGGCTACACCTTC,CASSLANYGYTF
TRBJ2-7,TRBV7-9,NA,NA,TGTGCCAGCAGCTTAGTATCCTACGAGCAGTACTTC,CASSLVSYEQYF
TRBJ2-1,TRBV5-1,NA,NA,TGCGCCAGCAGCTGGGAGGATGGGGGAGTAAATGAGCAGTTCTTC,CASSWEDGGVNEQFF
TRBJ1-2,TRBV27,once,NA,TGTGCCAGCAGTTTAGCGGGTCGCGGCGGCTATGGCTACACCTTC,CASSLAGRGGYGYTF
TRBJ2-7,TRBV20-1,NA,NA,TGCAGTGTACAGGACACCTACGAGCAGTACTTC,CSVQDTYEQYF
TRBJ1-5,TRBV12-3/TRBV12-4,NA,NA,TGTGCCAGCGGGGGGAAGGTAAATCAGCCCCAGCATTTT,CASGGKVNQPQHF
TRBJ2-1,TRBV5-1,NA,NA,TGCGCCAGCTTTGCGGGCCCGGGGGATGAGCAGTTCTTC,CASFAGPGDEQFF
TRBJ2-3,TRBV15,NA,TRBD1,TGTGCCACCAGCAGAGACCTGGGACAGGGTGGAGCAGATACGCAGTATTTT,CATSRDLGQGGADTQYF
TRBJ1-1,TRBV9,NA,TRBD1,TGTGCCAGCAGTGAACAGGGGATAGGGAACACTGAAGCTTTCTTT,CASSEQGIGNTEAFF
TRBJ1-4,TRBV15,NA,NA,TGTGCCACCAGCAGAGAAGCCCCTAATGAAAAACTGTTTTTT,CATSREAPNEKLFF
TRBJ2-7,TRBV28,NA,TRBD1,TGTGCCAGCAGTCCCCGACAGGGTGGCTACGAGCAGTACTTC,CASSPRQGGYEQYF
TRBJ1-1,TRBV2,once,NA,TGTGCCGGAAGTAGGGGACCGGGGACTGAAGCTTTCTTT,CAGSRGPGTEAFF
TRBJ2-7,TRBV12-3/TRBV12-4,NA,TRBD2,TGTGCCAGCAGTCCCGGACTAGCGTACGAGCAGTACTTC,CASSPGLAYEQYF
TRBJ1-4,TRBV7-9,NA,TRBD1,TGTGCCAGCAGCTTAACCCCAGGGGGTAATGAAAAACTGTTTTTT,CASSLTPGGNEKLFF
TRBJ2-7,TRBV28,NA,TRBD1,TGTGCCAGCAGTTTAAAGGCCTGGACAGGCATCCACGAGCAGTACTTC,CASSLKAWTGIHEQYF
TRBJ2-1,TRBV19,NA,TRBD2,TGTGCCAGTACCGTTAGCGGGAGGGGGTACAATGAGCAGTTCTTC,CASTVSGRGYNEQFF
TRBJ1-2,TRBV3-1/TRBV3-2,NA,NA,TGTGCCAGCAGCCAAGGGAGCGGGGGCTACACCTTC,CASSQGSGGYTF
TRBJ1-1,TRBV7-2,NA,NA,TGTGCCAGCAGCTCCGGGACGCGTATGAACACTGAAGCTTTCTTT,CASSSGTRMNTEAFF
TRBJ2-7,TRBV20-1,NA,NA,TGCAGTGCTAGTCCCTGGGACGGGGAGCAGTACTTC,CSASPWDGEQYF
TRBJ2-2,TRBV5-4,NA,TRBD1,TGTGCCAGCAGCCCCAGGGGGTGGGACACCGGGGAGCTGTTTTTT,CASSPRGWDTGELFF
TRBJ1-2,TRBV28,NA,NA,TGTGCCAGCAGTTTGGTACAGGGCCTAGGTGGCTACACCTTC,CASSLVQGLGGYTF
TRBJ1-2,TRBV7-2,NA,TRBD1,TGTGCCAGCAGCCCCGACAGGGGATGGGGCTACACCTTC,CASSPDRGWGYTF
TRBJ1-5,TRBV6-1,NA,NA,TGTGCCAGCAGTGAAAACCCCAGAGGGATCAATCAGCCCCAGCATTTT,CASSENPRGINQPQHF
TRBJ2-3,TRBV5-1,NA,TRBD2,TGCGCCAGCAGCTTTGGTTCTAGCGGGGTAGGAGATACGCAGTATTTT,CASSFGSSGVGDTQYF
TRBJ1-4,TRBV28,NA,TRBD1,TGTGCCAGCAGTTTCGGGACAGGGAGAGTTAATGAAAAACTGTTTTTT,CASSFGTGRVNEKLFF
TRBJ2-5,TRBV14,NA,TRBD1,TGTGCCAGCAGGCGACAGGGAGCAGAGACCCAGTACTTC,CASRRQGAETQYF